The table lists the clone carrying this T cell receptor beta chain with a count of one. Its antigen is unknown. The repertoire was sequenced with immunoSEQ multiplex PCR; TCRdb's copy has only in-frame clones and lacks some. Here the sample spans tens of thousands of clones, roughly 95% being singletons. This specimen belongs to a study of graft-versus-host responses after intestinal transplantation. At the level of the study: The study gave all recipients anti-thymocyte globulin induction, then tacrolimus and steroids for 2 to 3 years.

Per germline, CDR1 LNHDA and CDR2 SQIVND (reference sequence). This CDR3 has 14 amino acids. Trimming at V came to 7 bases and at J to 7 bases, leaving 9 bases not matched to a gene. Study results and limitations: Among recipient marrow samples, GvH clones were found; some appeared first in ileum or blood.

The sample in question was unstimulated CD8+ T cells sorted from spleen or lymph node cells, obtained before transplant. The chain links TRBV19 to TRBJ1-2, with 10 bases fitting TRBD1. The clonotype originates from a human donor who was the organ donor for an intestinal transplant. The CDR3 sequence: CASTWRQGARGYTF. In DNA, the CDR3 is TGTGCCAGTACGTGGAGACAGGGGGCGCGTGGCTACACCTTC. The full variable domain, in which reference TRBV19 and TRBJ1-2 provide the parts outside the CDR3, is DGGITQSPKYLFRKEGQNVTLSCEQNLNHDAMYWYRQDPGQGLRLIYYSQIVNDFQKGDIAEGYSVSREKKESFPLTVTSAQKNPTAFYLCASTWRQGARGYTFGSGTRLTVV.